This T cell receptor (beta chain) was found in a study of shared clonotypes between healthy human individuals. Generated by immunoSEQ multiplex PCR, the TCRdb table keeps only in-frame clones and is missing some. The sample lists over a million clones, about 84% occurring once. Study outcomes and limitations: Generally, naive subsets came out with larger estimated richness than memory subsets.

Germline V gene sequence: CDR1 SNHLY, CDR2 FYNNEI. There are 13 residues in the CDR3. V dropped 2 bases and J dropped 3 bases, with 6 bases sitting between them. Details on this clone: Its target is not known.

The rearrangement joins TRBV2 to TRBJ2-3; D uncertain. The sample was memory CD4+ T cells from PBMCs. Subset described: CD45RA-negative fraction. The TCR comes from a man between 18 and 29 years old in good health. Some clones in this sample may be carry-over from other donors' samples. CDR3 coding DNA: TGTGCCAGCAGTGAACTACGGACAGATACGCAGTATTTT. Amino acid sequence: CASSELRTDTQYF.